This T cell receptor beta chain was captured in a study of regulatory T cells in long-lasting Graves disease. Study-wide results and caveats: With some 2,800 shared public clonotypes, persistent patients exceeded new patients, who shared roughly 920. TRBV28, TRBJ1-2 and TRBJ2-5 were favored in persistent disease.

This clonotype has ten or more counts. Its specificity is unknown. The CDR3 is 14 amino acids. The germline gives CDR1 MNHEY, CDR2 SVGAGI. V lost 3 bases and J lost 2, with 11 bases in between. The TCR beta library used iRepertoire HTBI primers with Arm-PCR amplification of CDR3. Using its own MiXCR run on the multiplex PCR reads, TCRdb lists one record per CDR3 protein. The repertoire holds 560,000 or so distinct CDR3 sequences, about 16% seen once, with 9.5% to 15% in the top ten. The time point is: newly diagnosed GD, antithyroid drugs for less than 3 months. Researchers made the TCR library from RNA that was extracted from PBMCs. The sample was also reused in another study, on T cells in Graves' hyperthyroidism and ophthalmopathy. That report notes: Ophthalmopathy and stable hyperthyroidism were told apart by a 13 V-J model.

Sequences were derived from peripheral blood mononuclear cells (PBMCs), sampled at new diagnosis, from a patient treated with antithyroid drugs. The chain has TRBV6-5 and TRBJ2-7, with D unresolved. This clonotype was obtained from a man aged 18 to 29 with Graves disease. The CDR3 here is CASSYRQSPYEQYF. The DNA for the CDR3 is TGTGCCAGCAGTTATAGACAATCCCCCTACGAGCAGTACTTC.